These T cell receptor beta chains were read from a single sample in a study of cytomegalovirus exposure and HLA in healthy donors. Clones were read by immunoSEQ multiplex PCR, and TCRdb kept only the in-frame ones, dropping some. The sample has 120,000 to 150,000 clones, about four fifths seen once. Sequencing was done on a sample of PBMCs. These receptors were taken from a man younger than 40 in good health and CMV-seronegative. CDR3s include the opening cysteine and the closing phenylalanine or tryptophan. D genes are given only for firm matches. Size is stated for part of the rows, as once, few or many counts, or as a class when the clone is expanded.

j_call	v_call	d_call	clone_size	cdr3_aa	cdr3_nt
TRBJ1-4	TRBV2	NA	NA	CASSFDRNEKLFF	TGTGCCAGCAGTTTTGACAGAAATGAAAAACTGTTTTTT
TRBJ1-2	TRBV6-1	NA	NA	CASSEYASDRWYGYTF	TGTGCCAGCAGTGAATACGCGTCTGATCGATGGTATGGCTACACCTTC
TRBJ2-3	TRBV4-1	TRBD2	NA	CASSQDRLAVQYF	TGCGCCAGCAGCCAAGACCGACTAGCGGTGCAGTATTTT
TRBJ1-2	TRBV2	NA	NA	CASSLQGFFYGYTF	TGTGCCAGCAGCTTACAGGGATTTTTCTATGGCTACACCTTC
TRBJ2-7	TRBV19	TRBD1	NA	CASGDRAYEQYF	TGTGCCAGTGGGGACAGGGCCTACGAGCAGTACTTC
TRBJ2-3	TRBV27	NA	once	CASSTSRRPDTQYF	TGTGCCAGCAGTACGTCCCGGCGGCCAGATACGCAGTATTTT
TRBJ2-1	TRBV9	TRBD2	NA	CASSVEGTSLNEQFF	TGTGCCAGCAGCGTAGAAGGGACTAGCTTAAATGAGCAGTTCTTC
TRBJ1-5	TRBV19	TRBD1	NA	CASTSDRDRGINNQPQHF	TGTGCCAGTACCTCAGACAGGGATAGGGGAATCAACAATCAGCCCCAGCATTTT
TRBJ2-3	TRBV5-8	NA	NA	CASSPNQGLADTQYF	TGTGCCAGCAGCCCGAATCAGGGATTAGCAGATACGCAGTATTTT
TRBJ1-1	TRBV10-3	NA	NA	CAISETARQNTEAFF	TGTGCCATCAGTGAGACTGCCAGGCAGAACACTGAAGCTTTCTTT
TRBJ2-4	TRBV5-1	TRBD1	NA	CASSSGTGGETKNIQYF	TGCGCCAGCAGTTCCGGGACAGGGGGCGAGACCAAAAACATTCAGTACTTC
TRBJ2-3	TRBV5-1	TRBD2	NA	CASSLWSSGSTGSGTDTQYF	TGCGCCAGCAGCTTGTGGTCTAGCGGGAGTACGGGGTCGGGCACAGATACGCAGTATTTT
TRBJ1-4	TRBV2	TRBD1	NA	CASSEAEGARNEKLFF	TGTGCCAGCAGTGAAGCGGAGGGGGCGCGTAATGAAAAACTGTTTTTT
TRBJ1-2	TRBV28	NA	once	CASSSPRRYGYTF	TGTGCCAGCAGTTCGCCCAGGCGCTATGGCTACACCTTC
TRBJ1-5	TRBV6-1	TRBD1	once	CASSEAYGTGVNNQPQHF	TGTGCCAGCAGTGAAGCCTATGGGACAGGGGTTAACAATCAGCCCCAGCATTTT
TRBJ2-3	TRBV7-2	TRBD2	NA	CASSLRGRGTDTQYF	TGTGCCAGCAGCTTACGCGGGAGAGGCACAGATACGCAGTATTTT
TRBJ2-3	TRBV11-2	TRBD1	NA	CASLRDRGDTQYF	TGTGCCAGCCTCCGGGACAGGGGAGATACGCAGTATTTT
TRBJ2-6	TRBV27	TRBD2	NA	CASSPKGASGTASGANVLTF	TGTGCCAGCAGTCCGAAGGGAGCTAGCGGGACTGCCTCTGGGGCCAACGTCCTGACTTTC
TRBJ2-7	TRBV28	TRBD1	NA	CASSSWDRVYEQYF	TGTGCCAGCAGTTCATGGGACAGGGTCTACGAGCAGTACTTC
TRBJ2-1	TRBV5-1	NA	NA	CASSQERSEQFF	TGCGCCAGCAGCCAAGAGCGGAGTGAGCAGTTCTTC
TRBJ1-3	TRBV5-1	NA	NA	CASSLAGPSSGNTIYF	TGCGCCAGCAGCTTGGCAGGGCCTAGCTCTGGAAACACCATATATTTT
TRBJ2-6	TRBV7-9	NA	once	CSSSFSGDPSGANVLTF	TGTTCCAGCAGCTTCTCAGGGGACCCCTCTGGGGCCAACGTCCTGACTTTC
TRBJ2-7	TRBV7-9	TRBD2	NA	CASSPRGGVNQTSYEQYF	TGTGCCAGCAGCCCCCGGGGGGGCGTGAACCAGACCTCCTACGAGCAGTACTTC
TRBJ1-2	TRBV25-1	NA	NA	CATHGGVGYGYTF	TGTGCCACCCACGGAGGGGTGGGCTATGGCTACACCTTC